A single sample is the source of the 12 T cell receptor beta chains below, sequenced in a study of Ad26.COV2.S vaccination and SARS-CoV-2 variants. Noted treatment: some 19 received Ad26.COV2.S at low or high dose, single or two shots; 5 received placebo; per-sample allocation not given. On day 63 after the first injection, vaccine and placebo recipients gave samples. Some clones are missing from TCRdb's copy, which holds only in-frame ones; the method was immunoSEQ multiplex PCR. The sample holds a few hundred thousand clones; approximately 83% are singletons and the top ten take roughly 7.4%. The sequencing here drew on peripheral blood, taken in a trial of Ad26.COV2.S vaccine versus placebo. These receptors all come from a person aged 18-60 years who received the Ad26.COV2.S COVID-19 vaccine or a placebo.

V and J are TRBV2 and TRBJ2-2; D gene ambiguous. Germline V lookup: CDR1 SNHLY, CDR2 FYNNEI. The CDR3 spans 14 residues. Deletions cut 4 bases from V and 4 bases from J, with 10 bases between. CDR3 region: CASSAASITGELFF. DNA for the CDR3: TGTGCCAGCAGTGCAGCCTCGATCACCGGGGAGCTGTTTTTT.

The chain links TRBV29-1 to TRBJ2-1; 9 nucleotides align to TRBD2. Per the germline V gene, CDR1 is SQVTM and CDR2 is ANQGSEA. CDR3 size: 13 residues. Trimming took 7 bases from V and 4 from J; bases not matched to a gene: 5. The CDR3: CSALSGRYNEQFF. DNA of the CDR3: TGCAGCGCACTTAGCGGGAGATACAATGAGCAGTTCTTC.

This rearrangement joins TRBV4-2 to TRBJ2-7, with a tentative D call TRBD2 (5 bases). Germline-derived CDR1 and CDR2 are LGHNA and YNFKEQ. V shed 1 base and J shed 6 bases, with 10 bases lying between them. There are 13 residues in the CDR3. Here the CDR3 reads CASSQGLEGEQYF. The CDR3 coding sequence is TGTGCCAGCAGCCAAGGTCTTGAGGGCGAGCAGTACTTC.

The rearrangement links TRBV5-1 to TRBJ1-2, with TRBD1 as a possible D gene (5 bases). V lost 4 bases and J lost 3, with 10 bases in between. This CDR3 has 13 amino acids. Per germline, CDR1 SGHRS and CDR2 YFSETQ. The CDR3 sequence is CASSPPGDYGYTF. CDR3 nucleotides: TGCGCCAGCAGCCCTCCGGGGGACTATGGCTACACCTTC.

The gene calls are TRBV7-9 and TRBJ2-2; 12 bases are shared with TRBD2. The V and J ends lost 10 bases and 6 bases, in that order; junction bases with no gene match: 9. The CDR3 contains 15 residues. Germline values: CDR1 SEHNR, CDR2 FQNEAQ (reference sequence). In nucleotides, the CDR3 is TGTGCCATCAAAGCACTAGCGGGAGGAGCCGGGGAGCTGTTTTTT. Translation gives CAIKALAGGAGELFF.

This clone showed up just once. The chain carries TRBV5-1 and TRBJ1-2; maybe TRBD1 (5 bases). The ends were cut back, 2 bases at V and 8 bases at J, with 16 bases in the middle. CDR3 length equals 14 residues. Germline V CDR1 and CDR2: SGHRS, YFSETQ. This CDR3 is CASSFQTAQRGYTF. The CDR3 bases are TGCGCCAGCAGCTTCCAGACAGCTCAGAGGGGCTACACCTTC.

This chain connects TRBV29-1 to TRBJ1-4; D is perhaps TRBD1 (5 bases). This CDR3 contains 15 residues. Germline CDR1 reads SQVTM; CDR2 reads ANQGSEA. Trimming cost V 6 bases and J 4 bases, with 18 bases left between them. DNA of the CDR3: TGCAGCGTCCTCAGGGACCCGACAGATAATGAAAAACTGTTTTTT. Its protein product is CSVLRDPTDNEKLFF. The full variable domain, completed using reference TRBV29-1 and TRBJ1-4, is SAVISQKPSRDICQRGTSLTIQCQVDSQVTMMFWYRQQPGQSLTLIATANQGSEATYESGFVIDKFPISRPNLTFSTLTVSNMSPEDSSIYLCSVLRDPTDNEKLFFGSGTQLSVL.

J is TRBJ2-1 and V is TRBV14, with TRBD2 matching over 8 bases. The J segment lost 2 bases and the V segment lost 8 bases, leaving 14 bases of the junction unmatched. Germline V CDR1 and CDR2: SGHDN, FVKESK. This CDR3 region has 17 residues. CDR3 sequence: CASAPGGSGGPYNEQFF. CDR3 sequence (DNA): TGTGCCAGCGCCCCAGGTGGGAGCGGGGGCCCCTACAATGAGCAGTTCTTC.

This chain links TRBV7-3 with TRBJ2-7; TRBD1 matches 8 bases. The CDR3 extends over 15 amino acids. After removal of 5 bases from V and 0 bases from J, the junction contained 6 bases not matched to a gene. CDR1 is SGHTA, CDR2 FQGTGA, per germline. The CDR3 loop is CASSPGTGGSYEQYF. CDR3 in DNA: TGTGCCAGCAGCCCGGGAACAGGGGGCTCCTACGAGCAGTACTTC.

This chain links TRBV18 with TRBJ1-5; the match to TRBD1 covers 10 bases. V was clipped by 2 bases and J by 2 bases; unmatched bases: 0. This CDR3 spans 15 amino acids. CDR1 and CDR2 from the germline V gene are KGHSH and LQKENI. This CDR3 is CASSPGQGGNQPQHF. For the CDR3, the DNA is TGTGCCAGCTCACCAGGACAGGGGGGCAATCAGCCCCAGCATTTT.

V is TRBV6-4 and J is TRBJ2-3; D is possibly TRBD2 (6 bases). The CDR3 runs to 13 residues. Between the trimmed V and J ends, which lost 5 bases and 0 bases, there was a span of 6 bases. Germline CDR1 MRHNA, CDR2 SNTAGT. For the CDR3, the DNA is TGTGCCAGCAGTAGCGGGAGCACAGATACGCAGTATTTT. It encodes CASSSGSTDTQYF.

The V gene is TRBV6-2 or TRBV6-3, the J gene TRBJ1-2; D not resolved. The germline gives CDR1 MNHEY, CDR2 SVGEGT. This CDR3 has 13 amino acids. The V end lost 6 bases, the J end lost 7 bases, and 15 bases lay between the germline ends. CDR3 sequence: CASSRPPRGGYTF. CDR3 nucleotides: TGTGCCAGCAGCCGACCCCCACGGGGTGGCTACACCTTC.